This is a list of T cell receptor beta chains from one sample in a study of T cells in localized non-small cell lung cancer. Here immunoSEQ multiplex PCR was the method, and the copy in TCRdb shows in-frame clones only, minus some. Counted here are about 2,500 clones, around two fifths occurring once; the ten biggest clones make up about 12%. This material consisted of lung tumor tissue, taken before any cancer treatment. The origin of the receptors is a male donor at least 60 years old with stage I squamous cell lung carcinoma. Both conserved end residues are part of each CDR3. A D gene is named only where the DNA matches it firmly. Clone size appears in some rows only: once, few, many, or a class for an expanded clone.

D: .; V: TRBV14; size: .; J: TRBJ1-1; CDR3: CASSQVVANTEAFF; DNA: TGTGCCAGCAGCCAAGTGGTAGCGAACACTGAAGCTTTCTTT
D: .; V: TRBV6-8; size: few; J: TRBJ1-2; CDR3: CASSVRERTGYTF; DNA: TGTGCCAGCAGTGTCAGGGAAAGGACAGGCTACACCTTC
D: .; V: TRBV30; size: once; J: TRBJ2-2; CDR3: CAWSVGRSPNTGELFF; DNA: TGTGCCTGGAGTGTCGGCAGGAGCCCGAACACCGGGGAGCTGTTTTTT
D: TRBD1; V: TRBV15; size: .; J: TRBJ1-1; CDR3: CATSRAGGPNTEAFF; DNA: TGTGCCACCAGCAGAGCAGGGGGACCGAACACTGAAGCTTTCTTT
D: .; V: TRBV6-8; size: .; J: TRBJ1-1; CDR3: CASSSGDSRMNTEAFF; DNA: TGTGCCAGCAGTTCTGGGGATTCTCGGATGAACACTGAAGCTTTCTTT
D: .; V: TRBV6-1; size: few; J: TRBJ1-3; CDR3: CASSEDGDTIYF; DNA: TGTGCCAGCAGTGAAGACGGGGACACCATATATTTT
D: .; V: TRBV11-3; size: medium-sized; J: TRBJ2-7; CDR3: CASSRSVEGYEQYF; DNA: TGTGCCAGCAGCCGATCGGTGGAGGGCTACGAGCAGTACTTC
D: TRBD1; V: TRBV4-1; size: few; J: TRBJ1-1; CDR3: CASSQGQTGGARAFF; DNA: TGCGCCAGCAGCCAAGGTCAGACAGGGGGCGCGCGAGCTTTCTTT
D: .; V: TRBV12-5; size: medium-sized; J: TRBJ1-1; CDR3: CASNRVNTEAFF; DNA: TGTGCCAGCAACAGGGTGAACACTGAAGCTTTCTTT
D: .; V: TRBV6-8; size: few; J: TRBJ1-2; CDR3: CASSLGPNYGYTF; DNA: TGTGCCAGCAGTTTAGGTCCCAACTATGGCTACACCTTC
D: .; V: TRBV9; size: .; J: TRBJ2-2; CDR3: CANGRGGDTGELFF; DNA: TGTGCCAACGGCAGGGGTGGGGACACCGGGGAGCTGTTTTTT
D: .; V: TRBV6-8; size: large; J: TRBJ2-1; CDR3: CASSYSLDSNEQFF; DNA: TGTGCCAGCAGTTACTCCCTCGACAGTAATGAGCAGTTCTTC
D: .; V: TRBV12-5; size: .; J: TRBJ2-3; CDR3: CASGGTGVVDTQYF; DNA: TGTGCTAGTGGGGGGACTGGGGTAGTAGATACGCAGTATTTT
D: TRBD1; V: TRBV6-8; size: .; J: TRBJ1-1; CDR3: CASSYSPGEGASDTEAFF; DNA: TGTGCCAGCAGTTACTCCCCAGGGGAGGGGGCGTCGGACACTGAAGCTTTCTTT
D: .; V: TRBV30; size: .; J: TRBJ2-1; CDR3: CAWIRPGRDEQFF; DNA: TGTGCCTGGATAAGGCCGGGGCGAGATGAGCAGTTCTTC
D: .; V: TRBV6-8; size: medium-sized; J: TRBJ1-6; CDR3: CASSYGQHNSPLHF; DNA: TGTGCCAGCAGTTACGGACAGCATAATTCACCCCTCCACTTT
D: .; V: TRBV18; size: .; J: TRBJ1-4; CDR3: CASSPPTGQQKLFF; DNA: TGTGCCAGCTCACCACCCACGGGACAACAAAAACTGTTTTTT
D: .; V: TRBV7-5; size: .; J: TRBJ1-1; CDR3: CASSLGPANTEAFF; DNA: TGTGCCAGCTCCCTCGGCCCGGCCAACACTGAAGCTTTCTTT
D: .; V: TRBV18; size: .; J: TRBJ1-6; CDR3: CASSPLRIDNSPLHF; DNA: TGTGCCAGCTCACCACTCAGGATCGATAATTCACCCCTCCACTTT
D: .; V: TRBV9; size: medium-sized; J: TRBJ2-7; CDR3: CASSGSLGQGTYEQYF; DNA: TGTGCCAGCAGTGGATCTTTGGGGCAGGGTACCTACGAGCAGTACTTC
D: .; V: TRBV6-8; size: few; J: TRBJ2-2; CDR3: CASSYSLTGELFF; DNA: TGTGCCAGCAGTTACTCACTCACCGGGGAGCTGTTTTTT
D: .; V: TRBV11-3; size: medium-sized; J: TRBJ2-3; CDR3: CASSLGVGLDKGTDTQYF; DNA: TGTGCCAGCAGCTTAGGGGTCGGGCTAGATAAAGGCACAGATACGCAGTATTTT
D: .; V: TRBV18; size: few; J: TRBJ1-5; CDR3: CASSPRQKGDQPQHF; DNA: TGTGCCAGCTCACCCAGACAGAAAGGGGATCAGCCCCAGCATTTT
D: .; V: TRBV9; size: .; J: TRBJ2-3; CDR3: CASSVEGTFTDTQYF; DNA: TGTGCCAGCAGCGTAGAGGGGACTTTCACAGATACGCAGTATTTT
D: .; V: TRBV19; size: .; J: TRBJ1-1; CDR3: CASSIGGRLRAEAFF; DNA: TGTGCCAGTAGTATAGGGGGACGCCTCCGGGCTGAAGCTTTCTTT
D: TRBD2; V: TRBV11-3; size: few; J: TRBJ2-3; CDR3: CASSQGPSGLTSTDTQYF; DNA: TGTGCCAGCAGCCAAGGTCCCTCGGGACTAACTAGCACAGATACGCAGTATTTT
D: .; V: TRBV6-1; size: .; J: TRBJ1-6; CDR3: CAISEGPGPSPLHF; DNA: TGTGCCATCAGTGAAGGTCCAGGGCCATCACCCCTCCACTTT